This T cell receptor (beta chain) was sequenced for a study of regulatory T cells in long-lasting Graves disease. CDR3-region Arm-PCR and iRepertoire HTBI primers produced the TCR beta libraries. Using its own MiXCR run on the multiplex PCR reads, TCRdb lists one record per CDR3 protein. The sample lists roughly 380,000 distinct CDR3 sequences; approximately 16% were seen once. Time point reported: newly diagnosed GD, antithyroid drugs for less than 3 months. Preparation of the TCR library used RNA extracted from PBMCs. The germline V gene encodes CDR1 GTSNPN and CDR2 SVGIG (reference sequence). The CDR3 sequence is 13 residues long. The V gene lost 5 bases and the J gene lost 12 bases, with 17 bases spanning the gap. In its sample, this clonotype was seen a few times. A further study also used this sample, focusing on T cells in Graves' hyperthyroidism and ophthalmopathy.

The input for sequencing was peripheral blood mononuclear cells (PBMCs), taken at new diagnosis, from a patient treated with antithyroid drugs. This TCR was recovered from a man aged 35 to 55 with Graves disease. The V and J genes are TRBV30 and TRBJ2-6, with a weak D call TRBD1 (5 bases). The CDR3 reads CAWGAQQASVLTF. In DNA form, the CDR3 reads TGTGCCTGGGGGGCGCAACAGGCCTCCGTCCTGACTTTC.